The 2 T cell receptor beta chains below were found in one sample sequenced in a study of T cell repertoires in cytomegalovirus infection. MiXCR, applied by TCRdb to the reads, yields one record per CDR3 protein. The sample lists approximately 910,000 distinct CDR3 sequences, approximately 33% occurring once. These receptors lack a known antigen. The sample in question was cultured CD8+ T cells from PBMCs, obtained from culture after CMV antigen stimulation. The receptors were gathered from a human donor in good health (CMV status not recorded). Some clones in this sample may be carry-over from other donors' samples.

This clonotype was detected only a few times. V usage is TRBV15 and J usage is TRBJ1-1; D remains ambiguous. CDR1 LNHNV and CDR2 YYDKDF come from the germline V gene (reference sequence). Trimming removed 0 bases at V and 7 bases at J, with 9 bases between. The CDR3 spans 13 residues. In DNA, the CDR3 is TGTGCCACCAGCAGAGATGGTTATCATGAAGCTTTCTTT. Amino acids: CATSRDGYHEAFF.

This clonotype is a singleton in its sample. The chain couples TRBV7-6 to TRBJ1-2; TRBD1 agrees at 7 bases. V was pared by 5 bases and J by 10 bases, with 16 bases of the junction left unmatched. CDR1 SGHVS and CDR2 FNYEAQ come from the germline V gene. There are 15 residues in the CDR3. The CDR3 DNA is TGTGCCAGCAGCCACGACAGGGCGTCGGTAGATGACTACACCTTC. It is translated as CASSHDRASVDDYTF.